Below are 18 T cell receptor beta chains sequenced from a single sample in a study of neurological immune-mediated disorders. TCRdb fed the 5' RACE reads into MiXCR, producing one record per CDR3 protein. This table holds 39,000 or so distinct CDR3 sequences, roughly 5% found once. Material for sequencing was CD4+ T cells from blood. These receptor sequences come from a man between 18 and 29 years old in good health.

This clonotype has ten or more counts. The chain employs TRBV20-1 and TRBJ2-1; D is perhaps TRBD2 (6 bases). The germline V and J ends were trimmed by 1 base and 2 bases, with 27 bases remaining between them. The CDR3 is 20 residues long. Per germline, CDR1 DFQATT and CDR2 SNEGSKA (reference sequence). The CDR3 DNA sequence: TGCAGTGCTAGAGTCCGGGACCGAACCCGGGGGAAGGTCCCCTACAATGAGCAGTTCTTC. It translates to CSARVRDRTRGKVPYNEQFF.

This clonotype was counted ten times or more. The gene calls are TRBV4-2 and TRBJ2-7; TRBD1 or TRBD2 may be the D gene (5 bases each). V was pared by 2 bases and J by 4 bases, with 18 bases between. Per germline, CDR1 LGHNA and CDR2 YNFKEQ. The CDR3 consists of 16 residues. CDR3 sequence: CASSQNRDVGAYEQYF. DNA of the CDR3: TGTGCCAGCAGCCAAAACCGGGACGTTGGAGCGTACGAGCAGTACTTC.

This clonotype was recorded many times. The chain has TRBV20-1 and TRBJ2-5; D call uncertain. CDR1 and CDR2 from the germline V gene are DFQATT and SNEGSKA (reference sequence). This CDR3 spans 13 amino acids. Trimming cost V 1 base and J 1 base, with 7 bases left between them. CDR3 nucleotide sequence: TGCAGTGCTAGAGCTGGGATCCAAGAGACCCAGTACTTC. Translated: CSARAGIQETQYF.

This clonotype was counted many times. The chain has TRBV9 and TRBJ2-3; D is uncertain. The CDR3 is made up of 14 amino acids. V lost 1 base, J lost 2 bases, and 8 bases lay in between. Germline assignment: CDR1 SGDLS and CDR2 YYNGEE. Written as DNA, the CDR3 is TGTGCCAGCAGCGTACGTCAACCCACAGATACGCAGTATTTT. Translation gives CASSVRQPTDTQYF.

At least ten counts were recorded for this clonotype. The V gene is TRBV12-3 or TRBV12-4, the J gene TRBJ1-5, with D unresolved. Trimming cost V 6 bases and J 9 bases, with 18 bases left between them. The CDR3 runs to 14 residues. In DNA form, the CDR3 reads TGTGCCAGCAGCCCGACCCCCCTTAGTTCGCCCCAGCATTTT. Translation: CASSPTPLSSPQHF.

This clonotype was seen at least ten times. The rearrangement uses TRBV9 and TRBJ1-2; D is ambiguous. Germline V gives CDR1 SGDLS, CDR2 YYNGEE. Trimming left V 0 bases short and J 8 bases short, with 11 bases between. The CDR3 sequence is 13 residues long. The CDR3 sequence is CASSVGQTSGYTF. The CDR3 nucleotides read TGTGCCAGCAGCGTAGGGCAGACCAGCGGCTACACCTTC. Full variable domain (rest looked up from reference TRBV9 and TRBJ1-2): DSGVTQTPKHLITATGQRVTLRCSPRSGDLSVYWYQQSLDQGLQFLIQYYNGEERAKGNILERFSAQQFPDLHSELNLSSLELGDSALYFCASSVGQTSGYTFGSGTRLTVV.

By proportion, this clonotype is medium-sized (0.01 to 0.1%). V gene TRBV5-6 combines with J gene TRBJ1-1, with 8 nucleotides matching TRBD1. Germline-derived CDR1 and CDR2 are SGHDT and YYEEEE. Unmatched junction bases numbered 1, after V lost 2 bases and J lost 7 bases. This CDR3 has 12 amino acids. The CDR3 here is CASSFDRGEAFF. As DNA, the CDR3 is TGTGCCAGCAGCTTCGACAGGGGTGAAGCTTTCTTT. Variable domain in full (rest from reference TRBV5-6 and TRBJ1-1): DAGVTQSPTHLIKTRGQQVTLRCSPKSGHDTVSWYQQALGQGPQFIFQYYEEEERQRGNFPDRFSGHQFPNYSSELNVNALLLGDSALYLCASSFDRGEAFFGQGTRLTVV.

This clonotype was detected many times. The V gene is TRBV7-2, the J gene TRBJ1-6, with unresolved D. V was trimmed by 4 bases and J by 7 bases, leaving 20 bases between them. CDR3 length equals 17 residues. In germline, CDR1 is SGHTA, CDR2 FQGNSA. CDR3 amino acids: CASSSMHRASGNSPLHF. DNA of the CDR3: TGTGCCAGCAGCTCTATGCACCGGGCCTCCGGGAATTCACCCCTCCACTTT.

At least ten counts were recorded for this clonotype. The CDR3 coding sequence is TGTGCCAGCAGCCCAGACAGGGGGATCGAGCAGTACTTC. Amino acid sequence: CASSPDRGIEQYF. The chain employs TRBV7-2 and TRBJ2-7; 9 positions match TRBD1. The J segment lost 6 bases and the V segment lost 5 bases, leaving 5 bases of the junction unmatched. The length of the CDR3 is 13 residues. Per germline, CDR1 SGHTA and CDR2 FQGNSA.

This clonotype is medium-sized. This rearrangement joins TRBV7-2 to TRBJ1-2; TRBD1 is a possible D gene (6 bases). CDR1 is SGHTA and CDR2 is FQGNSA in the germline V gene. The V end was cut by 5 bases, the J end by 4 bases, with 17 bases between. The CDR3 has 15 residues. CDR3 protein: CASSRNPGAGYGYTF. CDR3 sequence (DNA): TGTGCCAGCAGCCGAAACCCAGGGGCGGGCTATGGCTACACCTTC. Together with reference TRBV7-2 and TRBJ1-2, the CDR3 gives the full variable domain: GAGVSQSPSNKVTEKGKDVELRCDPISGHTALYWYRQSLGQGLEFLIYFQGNSAPDKSGLPSDRFSAERTGGSVSTLTIQRTQQEDSAVYLCASSRNPGAGYGYTFGSGTRLTVV.

In this sample, this clonotype turned up many times. CDR3 nucleotides: TGCGCCAGCATTGCCGGGGATAACACCGGGGAGCTGTTTTTT. This sequence encodes CASIAGDNTGELFF. The genes are TRBV5-1 and TRBJ2-2, with a possible D match to TRBD2 (5 bases). This CDR3 comprises 14 residues. The V gene's germline CDR1 is SGHRS and CDR2 YFSETQ. V was clipped by 6 bases and J by 2 bases, with 11 bases between them.

This clonotype was counted many times. V usage is TRBV29-1 and J usage is TRBJ1-1; no definite D call. The germline gives CDR1 SQVTM, CDR2 ANQGSEA. This CDR3 contains 11 residues. V lost 7 bases and J lost 11, with 17 bases in between. DNA for the CDR3: TGCAGCGGAGGAGAAGAGGTCGGGGCTTTCTTT. This translates into CSGGEEVGAFF.

This clonotype was counted at least ten times. The genes are TRBV24-1 and TRBJ1-2, with TRBD1 as a possible D gene (5 bases). The CDR3 has 15 residues. The ends were cut back, 4 bases at V and 2 bases at J, with 13 bases in the middle. Per germline, CDR1 KGHDR and CDR2 SFDVKD. Here the CDR3 DNA reads TGTGCCACCAGTGACCCGGGACGGGGAAACTATGGCTACACCTTC. It codes for CATSDPGRGNYGYTF.

This clonotype was recorded many times. The chain recombines TRBV20-1 with TRBJ1-2; no reliable D call. In germline, CDR1 is DFQATT, CDR2 SNEGSKA (reference sequence). Trimming cost V 0 bases and J 4 bases, with 12 bases left between them. The CDR3 is 14 residues long. The CDR3 DNA follows: TGCAGTGCTAGAGATCCTATCCGCCTCTATGGCTACACCTTC. Amino acids: CSARDPIRLYGYTF.

This clonotype occurred many times. The V call is TRBV5-1, the J call TRBJ2-1, with TRBD1 as a possible D gene (6 bases). Germline V gives CDR1 SGHRS, CDR2 YFSETQ. The CDR3 consists of 16 residues. V was shortened by 3 bases and J by 0 bases, with 13 bases between the two germline ends. In DNA, the CDR3 is TGCGCCAGCAGCTCAAAGACAGGAGGCTCCTACAATGAGCAGTTCTTC. Its translation: CASSSKTGGSYNEQFF. The entire variable domain, with the rest obtained from reference TRBV5-1 and TRBJ2-1, is as follows: KAGVTQTPRYLIKTRGQQVTLSCSPISGHRSVSWYQQTPGQGLQFLFEYFSETQRNKGNFPGRFSGRQFSNSRSEMNVSTLELGDSALYLCASSSKTGGSYNEQFFGPGTRLTVL.

There are many counts of this clonotype. The chain combines TRBV2 with TRBJ2-5; 7 positions agree with TRBD1. Trimming took 6 bases from V and 1 from J; bases not matched to a gene: 11. The CDR3 is made up of 16 amino acids. CDR1 and CDR2 from the germline V gene are SNHLY and FYNNEI. The CDR3 DNA reads as TGTGCCAGCAGCACCCGGGACAGAGTCTTCCAAGAGACCCAGTACTTC. This encodes CASSTRDRVFQETQYF.

This clonotype was detected ten times or more. The rearrangement joins TRBV7-9 to TRBJ1-2, with D hard to call. Trimming stripped 2 bases from V and 6 bases from J, with 7 bases between. The CDR3 is 12 residues long. Looked up from germline, CDR1 is SEHNR and CDR2 is FQNEAQ (reference sequence). The CDR3 nucleotides read TGTGCCAGCAGCTTATTCCGCGATGGCTACACCTTC. Translating it yields CASSLFRDGYTF.

This clonotype appeared many times. V usage is TRBV3-1 and J usage is TRBJ1-3, with D unresolved. Trimming removed 6 bases from V and 1 base from J, with 7 bases in between. This CDR3 contains 13 residues. Per the germline V gene, CDR1 is LGHDT and CDR2 is YNNKEL (reference sequence). The CDR3 sequence: CASSLTSGNTIYF. In DNA form, the CDR3 reads TGTGCCAGCAGTCTGACTTCTGGAAACACCATATATTTT.